Following are 31 T cell receptor beta chains from one sample sequenced in a study of OX40 agonist ivuxolimab in advanced cancers. The table came from immunoSEQ multiplex PCR; TCRdb's copy has only in-frame clones and leaves some out. This sample has nearly 45,000 clones; more than 80% occur once, and the top ten carry roughly 16%. This material consisted of CD4+ or CD8+ T cells sorted from blood, taken in a trial of the OX40 agonist ivuxolimab. These receptors came from an adult with an advanced solid tumor such as melanoma, head and neck, liver or kidney cancer.

By share, this clone ranks as medium-sized. This chain uses TRBV6-4 with TRBJ2-3, with TRBD2 matching over 9 bases. The CDR3 covers 16 residues. CDR1 is MRHNA, CDR2 SNTAGT, per germline. Losses at the gene ends were 2 bases for V and 0 bases for J; bases not matched to a gene: 3. The CDR3 nucleotides are TGTGCCAGCAGTGACGCTAGCGGGGCTAGCACAGATACGCAGTATTTT. Encoded protein: CASSDASGASTDTQYF.

This chain joins TRBV4-1 and TRBJ1-1, with D perhaps TRBD1 (5 bases). The V and J ends lost 0 bases and 7 bases respectively, with 12 bases between them. CDR1 is MGHRA and CDR2 is YSYEKL in the germline V gene. This CDR3 spans 14 amino acids. CDR3 in DNA: TGCGCCAGCAGCCAAGAAAGGGGAGCCCTTGAAGCTTTCTTT. This encodes CASSQERGALEAFF.

The V call is TRBV2, the J call TRBJ2-7; D is possibly TRBD2 (5 bases). The germline V gene has CDR1 SNHLY and CDR2 FYNNEI. This CDR3 comprises 11 residues. V shed 7 bases and J shed 5 bases, with 9 bases lying between them. The CDR3 region has the DNA TGTGCCAGCACCGTCGGGGACGAGCAGTACTTC. It codes for CASTVGDEQYF.

The CDR3 sequence: CASRRDKDGYTF. The CDR3 DNA reads TGCGCCAGCAGGCGAGACAAGGATGGCTACACCTTC. The chain is built from TRBV4-1 and TRBJ1-2; no firm D call. Germline assignment: CDR1 MGHRA and CDR2 YSYEKL. Trimming cost V 6 bases and J 6 bases, with 11 bases left between them. This CDR3 comprises 12 residues.

J is TRBJ2-5 and V is TRBV5-1; no firm D call. In germline, CDR1 is SGHRS, CDR2 YFSETQ. The CDR3 length is 13 residues. The V end was cut by 0 bases, the J end by 5 bases, with 8 bases between. The CDR3: CASSLEGGETQYF. The CDR3 coding sequence is TGCGCCAGCAGCTTGGAGGGTGGGGAGACCCAGTACTTC.

This rearrangement joins TRBV14 to TRBJ1-6; possibly TRBD1 for D (5 bases). CDR1 and CDR2 from the germline V gene are SGHDN and FVKESK. This CDR3 has 15 amino acids. The V end lost 5 bases, the J end lost 10 bases, and 18 bases lay between the germline ends. CDR3 DNA sequence: TGTGCCAGCAGCAAGGGGACCAGTGGGATATCACCCCTCCACTTT. Amino acid sequence: CASSKGTSGISPLHF.

This rearrangement joins TRBV27 to TRBJ2-7; possibly TRBD2 for D (6 bases). The CDR3 extends over 13 amino acids. Looked up from germline, CDR1 is MNHEY and CDR2 is SMNVEV (reference sequence). With 5 bases removed from V and 0 bases from J, the gap between germline ends came to 8 bases. The chain's CDR3 is CASSRGSSYEQYF. The CDR3 bases are TGTGCCAGCAGTCGGGGGAGCTCCTACGAGCAGTACTTC.

The genes are TRBV10-3 and TRBJ2-3; TRBD2 is a possible D gene (5 bases). Trimming removed 2 bases from V and 1 base from J, with 19 bases in between. Per the germline V gene, CDR1 is ENHRY and CDR2 is SYGVKD. CDR3 length: 18 amino acids. The CDR3: CAISETEFWVGGTDTQYF. CDR3 DNA sequence: TGTGCCATCAGTGAGACCGAATTCTGGGTCGGGGGCACAGATACGCAGTATTTT.

The rearrangement joins TRBV28 to TRBJ2-1; D is unclear. Germline V gene sequence: CDR1 MDHEN, CDR2 SYDVKM. V was pared by 7 bases and J by 7 bases, with 11 bases between. The CDR3 totals 12 residues. The CDR3 sequence is CASTHTMNEQFF. CDR3 coding DNA: TGTGCCAGCACACATACTATGAATGAGCAGTTCTTC.

The chain joins TRBV6-1 to TRBJ2-7; 11 bases are shared with TRBD2. The CDR3 runs 16 residues. V lost 4 bases and J lost 3; bases outside the gene matches: 8. Germline V lookup: CDR1 MNHNS, CDR2 SASEGT. The CDR3 DNA reads as TGTGCCAGCAGTGTGACTAGCGGGGAGAGCGGCTACGAGCAGTACTTC. It yields the protein CASSVTSGESGYEQYF.

V is TRBV6-5 and J is TRBJ2-1; D might be TRBD2 (6 bases). Germline values: CDR1 MNHEY, CDR2 SVGAGI. The CDR3 consists of 15 residues. Trimming cost V 8 bases and J 5 bases, with 19 bases left between them. CDR3 coding DNA: TGTGCCAGCTCAGATTCGGGACTCGCCAACAATGAGCAGTTCTTC. Translated: CASSDSGLANNEQFF.

This chain uses TRBV6-5 with TRBJ2-5; 9 bases agree with TRBD1. The end of the DNA is better explained by TRBJ2-7, so the J call may be wrong. The germline CDR1 and CDR2 sequences are MNHEY and SVGAGI. The CDR3 is made up of 14 amino acids. The CDR3 coding sequence is TGTGCCAGCAGTCCCGGGACAGGGCCCTACGAGCAGTACTTC. It yields the protein CASSPGTGPYEQYF.

The chain is built from TRBV11-2 and TRBJ1-4; D unclear. CDR3 length: 17 residues. Germline V gives CDR1 SGHAT, CDR2 FQNNGV. Trimming left V 1 base short and J 0 bases short, with 12 bases between. In DNA form, the CDR3 reads TGTGCCAGCAGCTTAGTTCTGAGGACTGCAACTAATGAAAAACTGTTTTTT. It translates to CASSLVLRTATNEKLFF.

This chain links TRBV27 with TRBJ2-7; 8 nucleotides match TRBD2. Per the germline V gene, CDR1 is MNHEY and CDR2 is SMNVEV (reference sequence). J gave up 5 bases and V 6 bases, and 12 bases lay outside the gene matches. The CDR3 has 15 amino acids. The CDR3 reads CASRRRAGGKDEQYF. The CDR3 coding sequence is TGTGCCAGCAGGCGGCGGGCGGGGGGCAAGGACGAGCAGTACTTC.

CDR3 in amino acids: CASSELTNTGELFF. In nucleotides, the CDR3 is TGTGCCAGCAGTGAATTGACGAACACCGGGGAGCTGTTTTTT. The J gene is TRBJ2-2, the V gene TRBV25-1; D unclear. Per the germline V gene, CDR1 is MGHDK and CDR2 is SYGVNS. This CDR3 has 14 amino acids. V dropped 1 base and J dropped 0 bases, with 3 bases sitting between them.

CDR3 sequence reads: CASSIYTGSGGQQYF. In DNA, the CDR3 is TGCGCCAGCAGCATCTACACCGGTTCGGGGGGACAGCAGTACTTC. This sequence joins TRBV5-1 and TRBJ2-7; 7 positions match TRBD2. The CDR3 loop spans 15 amino acids. Germline trimming cut 4 bases from V and 8 bases from J; bases unmatched to any gene: 15. Germline V lookup: CDR1 SGHRS, CDR2 YFSETQ.

The chain couples TRBV5-1 to TRBJ2-2; the D gene could be TRBD1 or TRBD2 (6 bases each). Germline loops: CDR1 SGHRS, CDR2 YFSETQ. The CDR3 has 14 residues. V was pared by 6 bases and J by 6 bases, with 15 bases between. CDR3 sequence: CASTRIGGPGELFF. The CDR3, as DNA: TGCGCCAGCACCAGAATAGGGGGGCCCGGGGAGCTGTTTTTT.

In nucleotides, the CDR3 is TGTGCCAGCAGCGTAAGGGGCTACGAGCAGTACTTC. It specifies CASSVRGYEQYF. The chain uses TRBV11-2 and TRBJ2-7; D might be TRBD1 (5 bases). The CDR3 extends over 12 amino acids. V dropped 5 bases and J dropped 3 bases, with 8 bases sitting between them. From germline, CDR1 is SGHAT and CDR2 FQNNGV.

This sequence joins TRBV14 and TRBJ2-7, with D tentatively TRBD1 or TRBD2 (6 bases each). This CDR3 has 15 amino acids. Germline V gene data show CDR1 as SGHDN and CDR2 as FVKESK. The V end lost 1 base, the J end lost 5 bases, and 15 bases lay between the germline ends. The CDR3 region has the DNA TGTGCCAGCAGCCAAGCCGTAGGGGGGCCTAACGAGCAGTACTTC. It yields the protein CASSQAVGGPNEQYF.

The genes are TRBV5-1 and TRBJ2-1, with TRBD1 matching 8 bases. CDR3 size: 11 residues. CDR1 is SGHRS, CDR2 YFSETQ, per germline. V gave up 9 bases and J gave up 8 bases; unmatched junction bases: 4. The CDR3 here is CATSGGDEQFF. The CDR3 DNA sequence: TGCGCCACCTCAGGGGGCGATGAGCAGTTCTTC.

This clone was seen a single time. The chain couples TRBV19 to TRBJ1-5; 11 bases match TRBD1. With 7 bases clipped from V and 2 bases from J, the junction kept 10 bases outside the gene matches. This CDR3 has 17 residues. Germline CDR1 reads LNHDA; CDR2 reads SQIVND (reference sequence). The CDR3 sequence: CASTAPGQGVGNQPQHF. CDR3 nucleotide sequence: TGTGCCAGTACCGCCCCGGGACAGGGGGTCGGCAATCAGCCCCAGCATTTT.

A single count supports this clone. This rearrangement joins TRBV7-9 to TRBJ2-1, with TRBD2 matching over 12 bases. V was pared by 5 bases and J by 8 bases, with 16 bases of the junction left unmatched. Germline V gives CDR1 SEHNR, CDR2 FQNEAQ (reference sequence). The CDR3 has 18 residues. DNA of the CDR3: TGTGCCAGCAGCCATCCCCCGGCTAGCGGGAGGGCCTGGGATGAGCAGTTCTTC. Residues: CASSHPPASGRAWDEQFF.

The chain carries TRBV10-1 and TRBJ2-7; 8 nucleotides agree with TRBD1. There are 15 residues in the CDR3. V lost 2 bases to trimming and J lost 5 bases; unmatched junction nucleotides: 8. Germline V gene data show CDR1 as WNHNN and CDR2 as SYGVQD (reference sequence). The CDR3 region has the DNA TGCGCCAGCAGTGAGAGGGGGGACAGGCCACACGAGCAGTACTTC. It specifies CASSERGDRPHEQYF.

The J gene is TRBJ1-1, the V gene TRBV4-2, with D uncertain. Germline V gene data show CDR1 as LGHNA and CDR2 as YNFKEQ. The CDR3 is 13 residues long. Trimming stripped 0 bases from V and 6 bases from J, with 8 bases between. In DNA form, the CDR3 reads TGTGCCAGCAGCCAAGAGCAGGCCCCTGAAGCTTTCTTT. Its translation: CASSQEQAPEAFF.

The chain uses TRBV15 and TRBJ1-2; 9 bases are shared with TRBD1. The germline V gene has CDR1 LNHNV and CDR2 YYDKDF (reference sequence). V lost 5 bases, J lost 6 bases, and 7 bases stayed unmatched. The CDR3 spans 14 residues. CDR3 bases: TGTGCCACCAGCTTCACAGGGGGCCGGCATGGCTACACCTTC. It specifies CATSFTGGRHGYTF.

This chain links TRBV10-3 with TRBJ1-2; TRBD1 matches 10 bases. Trimming at V came to 6 bases and at J to 8 bases, leaving 9 bases not matched to a gene. This CDR3 is 14 amino acids long. Germline loops: CDR1 ENHRY, CDR2 SYGVKD. The CDR3 region is CAISDPGTGAGYTF. The DNA for the CDR3 is TGTGCCATCAGCGACCCCGGGACAGGGGCCGGCTACACCTTC.

The gene calls are TRBV27 and TRBJ2-1; D call uncertain. Germline V gives CDR1 MNHEY, CDR2 SMNVEV (reference sequence). V was shortened by 10 bases and J by 2 bases, with 12 bases between the two germline ends. The CDR3 extends over 13 amino acids. The CDR3 is CATWNRAYNEQFF. The CDR3 nucleotides are TGTGCCACCTGGAACAGAGCCTACAATGAGCAGTTCTTC.

The CDR3 protein is CASSYLASVGNEQFF. The CDR3 nucleotides are TGTGCCAGCAGTTACCTGGCTAGCGTAGGCAATGAGCAGTTCTTC. The chain is built from TRBV6-5 and TRBJ2-1; D perhaps matches TRBD2 (6 bases). The ends were cut back, 2 bases at V and 6 bases at J, with 14 bases in the middle. This CDR3 has 15 amino acids. CDR1 and CDR2 from the germline V gene are MNHEY and SVGAGI.

This clone occurred once. V and J are TRBV21-1 and TRBJ1-4. TRBV21-1 is shown as a pseudogene. The CDR3 loop spans 13 amino acids. CDR3: CASSKDRNEKLFF. Here the CDR3 DNA reads TGTGCCAGCAGCAAGGACCGGAATGAAAAACTGTTTTTT.

The chain carries TRBV27 and TRBJ2-3; TRBD2 aligns across 9 bases. V was pared by 3 bases and J by 4 bases, with 5 bases of the junction left unmatched. The germline V gene has CDR1 MNHEY and CDR2 SMNVEV (reference sequence). The CDR3 runs to 15 residues. In DNA form, the CDR3 reads TGTGCCAGCAGTTTTGGGGCGGGGGGGTCAGATACGCAGTATTTT. Residues: CASSFGAGGSDTQYF.

This chain connects TRBV6-6 to TRBJ2-3, with D unresolved. V was clipped by 7 bases and J by 4 bases, with 12 bases between them. The CDR3 is made up of 13 amino acids. Germline V gene data show CDR1 as MNHNY and CDR2 as SVGAGI (reference sequence). The CDR3, as DNA: TGTGCCAGCACCGAACATAGGGCAGATACGCAGTATTTT. Its translation: CASTEHRADTQYF.